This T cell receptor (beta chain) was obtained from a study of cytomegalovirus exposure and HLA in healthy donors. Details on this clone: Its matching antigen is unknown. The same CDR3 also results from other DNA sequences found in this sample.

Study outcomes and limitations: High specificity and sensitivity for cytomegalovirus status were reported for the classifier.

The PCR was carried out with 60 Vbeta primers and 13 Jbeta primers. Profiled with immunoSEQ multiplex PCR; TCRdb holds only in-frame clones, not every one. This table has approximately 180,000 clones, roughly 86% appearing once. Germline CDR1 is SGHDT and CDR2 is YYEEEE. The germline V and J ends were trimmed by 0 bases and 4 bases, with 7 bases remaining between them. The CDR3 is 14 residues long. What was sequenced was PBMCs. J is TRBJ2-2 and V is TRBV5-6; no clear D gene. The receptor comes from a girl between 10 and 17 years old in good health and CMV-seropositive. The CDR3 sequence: CASSLARSTGELFF. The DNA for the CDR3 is TGTGCCAGCAGCTTGGCACGGTCCACCGGGGAGCTGTTTTTT.